This entry features one TCR beta chain sequence. Generated by immunoSEQ multiplex PCR, the TCRdb table keeps only in-frame clones and is missing some. The sample contains 780,000 or so clones, 72% of which appear only once. Germline CDR1 reads MNHEY; CDR2 reads SVGAGI. V dropped 0 bases and J dropped 5 bases, with 13 bases sitting between them. The CDR3 sequence is 15 residues long. This sample was taken from a study of shared clonotypes between healthy human individuals. Overall study context: The study enrolled two women and three men aged 18 to 49.

The genes are TRBV6-5 and TRBJ2-5; tentatively, D is TRBD2 (7 bases). This receptor was obtained from a woman between 25 and 40 years old in good health. The sample taken for sequencing was memory CD4+ T cells sorted from blood. This sample's subset: CD45RA-negative fraction. In DNA form, the CDR3 reads TGTGCCAGCAGTTACTCCCGCGGGGGCTGGGAGACCCAGTACTTC. Protein sequence: CASSYSRGGWETQYF.